Below are 19 T cell receptor beta chains sequenced from a single sample in a study of prognosis after radiotherapy for stage I lung cancer. Amplicons of TCR beta CDR3 were generated from genomic DNA by two-round multiplex PCR. Primers specific to each TRBV and TRBJ gene drove first-round PCR. TCRdb used MiXCR to reprocess the multiplex PCR reads, holding one entry per CDR3 protein. This table has 20,000 to 30,000 distinct CDR3 sequences, about 40% appearing once. This specimen consisted of PBMCs, obtained before or after stereotactic body radiation therapy (not recorded which). These receptors all stem from a donor aged 50 or older with non-small cell lung cancer.

This clonotype was counted ten times or more. The V gene is TRBV9, the J gene TRBJ1-3, with TRBD1 identical over 8 bases. Unmatched junction bases numbered 4, after V lost 1 base and J lost 1 base. The CDR3 extends over 16 amino acids. CDR1 is SGDLS and CDR2 is YYNGEE in the germline V gene. The chain's CDR3 is CASSVSGQGSGNTIYF. The CDR3 nucleotides read TGTGCCAGCAGCGTATCTGGACAGGGATCTGGAAACACCATATATTTT. Variable domain in full (rest from reference TRBV9 and TRBJ1-3): DSGVTQTPKHLITATGQRVTLRCSPRSGDLSVYWYQQSLDQGLQFLIQYYNGEERAKGNILERFSAQQFPDLHSELNLSSLELGDSALYFCASSVSGQGSGNTIYFGEGSWLTVV.

This clonotype was found once. A single base is all that separates this from a far larger clone, so a read error is likely. The chain has TRBV5-1 and TRBJ2-7; 8 bases align to TRBD2. The closer fit of TRBJ2-5 to the DNA end suggests the J call may be wrong. CDR1 and CDR2 from the germline V gene are SGHRS and YFSETQ. The CDR3 has 15 amino acids. CDR3 DNA: TGCGCCAGCAGCAGTGGTGTAGCGGGGAAAGAGACCCAGTACTTC. Translation gives CASSSGVAGKETQYF.

This clonotype was seen at least ten times. The CDR3, as DNA: TGCGCCAGCAGCGCCGGACCGGGCCGACAAGAGACCCAGTACTTC. Translation: CASSAGPGRQETQYF. The chain combines TRBV5-1 with TRBJ2-5; D gene unclear. V lost 4 bases to trimming and J lost 2 bases, with 15 bases between them. The CDR3 runs 15 residues. The V gene's germline CDR1 is SGHRS and CDR2 YFSETQ.

By share of the sample, this clonotype is medium-sized. The rearrangement uses TRBV2 and TRBJ2-7; 9 bases line up with TRBD1. Germline lookup yields CDR1 SNHLY and CDR2 FYNNEI. The junction had 0 bases not matched to a gene; V was cut back by 3 bases and J by 3 bases. This CDR3 is built from 13 residues. Here the CDR3 reads CASSEDRGYEQYF. For the CDR3, the DNA is TGTGCCAGCAGTGAGGACAGGGGCTACGAGCAGTACTTC.

With respect to this clonotype: A far larger clone lies a single base away; this is likely a read error. This chain uses TRBV9 with TRBJ2-7, with D possibly being TRBD1 or TRBD2 (5 bases each). The closer fit of TRBJ2-5 to the DNA end suggests the J call may be wrong. This CDR3 has 16 amino acids. CDR1 and CDR2 from the germline V gene are SGDLS and YYNGEE. The CDR3 spells CANSVGAGGRQETQYF. The CDR3 DNA reads as TGTGCCAACAGCGTAGGGGCGGGCGGGCGGCAAGAGACCCAGTACTTC.

The chain combines TRBV6-5 with TRBJ2-7; D not resolved. V lost 0 bases to trimming and J lost 0 bases, with 6 bases between them. The CDR3 covers 14 residues. Germline CDR1 reads MNHEY; CDR2 reads SVGAGI. The CDR3 sequence is CASSYSTVSYEQYF. The CDR3 bases are TGTGCCAGCAGTTACTCAACGGTCTCCTACGAGCAGTACTTC.

As regards this clonotype: Mismatch with germline at one junction end may stem from a read error. This chain joins TRBV28 and TRBJ2-3, with TRBD2 matching 13 bases. CDR3 size: 15 residues. CDR1 is MDHEN and CDR2 is SYDVKM in the germline V gene. The CDR3 protein is CASRHTSGGATTRYF. The CDR3 region has the DNA TGTGCCAGCAGGCATACTAGCGGGGGGGCCACGACGCGGTATTTT. Drawing the rest from reference TRBV28 and TRBJ2-3, the complete variable domain is DVKVTQSSRYLVKRTGEKVFLECVQDMDHENMFWYRQDPGLGLRLIYFSYDVKMKEKGDIPEGYSVSREKKERFSLILESASTNQTSMYLCASRHTSGGATTRYFGPGTRLTVL.

By sample fraction, this clonotype is medium-sized (0.01 to 0.1%). The V call is TRBV5-1, the J call TRBJ2-2, with D unresolved. CDR1 SGHRS and CDR2 YFSETQ come from the germline V gene. This CDR3 spans 14 amino acids. V lost 0 bases to trimming and J lost 4 bases, with 7 bases between them. CDR3 amino acids: CASSLGGITGELFF. CDR3 nucleotide sequence: TGCGCCAGCAGCTTGGGTGGGATCACCGGGGAGCTGTTTTTT.

In its sample, this clonotype is medium-sized (0.01 to 0.1%). The V and J genes are TRBV6-2 or TRBV6-3 and TRBJ2-1; 7 bases agree with TRBD2. V was clipped by 7 bases and J by 9 bases; unmatched bases: 15. CDR3 size: 15 residues. Germline assignment: CDR1 MNHEY and CDR2 SVGEGT. The CDR3: CASTPASGSRVEQFF. The DNA of the CDR3 is TGTGCCAGCACCCCTGCTAGCGGCAGTAGGGTTGAGCAGTTCTTC.

Worth noting for this clonotype: This is likely an artifact of a read error, given a far larger clone one base away. This chain links TRBV7-9 with TRBJ2-7; possibly TRBD1 for D (6 bases). This CDR3 has 13 residues. V was shortened by 5 bases and J by 6 bases, with 14 bases between the two germline ends. CDR1 and CDR2 (germline): SEHNR, FQNEAQ (reference sequence). The CDR3 protein is CASSTLDSVEQYF. The CDR3, as DNA: TGTGCCAGCAGCACACTGGACAGTGTCGAGCAGTACTTC.

As concerns this clonotype: Relative to the germline gene, one junction end is altered; a read error may explain this. This rearrangement joins TRBV11-3 to TRBJ2-5, with D possibly TRBD2 on 5 matching bases. The germline CDR1 and CDR2 sequences are SGHNT and YENEEA. The CDR3 covers 16 residues. CDR3 sequence reads: CVSSLGQGSSGETQYF. The CDR3 region has the DNA TGTGTCAGCAGCCTGGGTCAAGGGTCGAGCGGAGAGACCCAGTACTTC.

This chain joins TRBV2 and TRBJ1-2; D not certain. V was pared by 9 bases and J by 5 bases, with 13 bases between. Germline loops: CDR1 SNHLY, CDR2 FYNNEI. The CDR3 totals 12 residues. The CDR3 nucleotides are TGTGCCAGTATCTACACAGAATATGGCTACACCTTC. Amino acids: CASIYTEYGYTF. The full variable domain, rest sourced from reference TRBV2 and TRBJ1-2, is EPEVTQTPSHQVTQMGQEVILRCVPISNHLYFYWYRQILGQKVEFLVSFYNNEISEKSEIFDDQFSVERPDGSNFTLKIRSTKLEDSAMYFCASIYTEYGYTFGSGTRLTVV.

The table lists this clonotype with a few counts. V and J are TRBV3-1 and TRBJ1-6; a weak D match, TRBD1 (5 bases). V shed 4 bases and J shed 7 bases, with 8 bases lying between them. The CDR3 contains 13 residues. In germline, CDR1 is LGHDT, CDR2 YNNKEL (reference sequence). The CDR3 sequence is CASSRTGNSPLHF. The CDR3 bases are TGTGCCAGCAGCCGCACAGGAAATTCACCCCTCCACTTT. The full variable domain, completed using reference TRBV3-1 and TRBJ1-6, is DTAVSQTPKYLVTQMGNDKSIKCEQNLGHDTMYWYKQDSKKFLKIMFSYNNKELIINETVPNRFSPKSPDKAHLNLHINSLELGDSAVYFCASSRTGNSPLHFGNGTRLTVT.

Notes on this clonotype: The likely explanation is a read error, given a far larger clone one base away. This rearrangement joins TRBV12-3 or TRBV12-4 to TRBJ2-2; 8 bases are shared with TRBD1. CDR3 size: 15 residues. The CDR3 sequence: CASSFVDRVTGDLFF. DNA of the CDR3: TGTGCCAGCAGTTTCGTGGACAGGGTCACCGGGGATCTGTTTTTT.

This clonotype was seen repeatedly, ten times or more. The chain has TRBV6-1 and TRBJ1-2; 8 nucleotides match TRBD1. Germline V gives CDR1 MNHNS, CDR2 SASEGT. The CDR3 is made up of 18 amino acids. The J segment lost 7 bases and the V segment lost 5 bases, leaving 21 bases of the junction unmatched. CDR3 DNA sequence: TGTGCCAGCAGTCCAGCCAGAAGAATACAGGGGGATTGGTTTGGCTACACCTTC. This gives the protein CASSPARRIQGDWFGYTF.

There are many counts of this clonotype. This chain uses TRBV5-1 with TRBJ1-1; no clear D gene. Germline assignment: CDR1 SGHRS and CDR2 YFSETQ. The CDR3 is 13 residues long. Trimming took off 0 bases at V and 4 bases at J, with 7 bases between the two ends. The CDR3 DNA reads as TGCGCCAGCAGCTTGGTACTGGGCACTGAAGCTTTCTTT. Encoded protein: CASSLVLGTEAFF.

This clonotype is deemed medium-sized. The chain recombines TRBV6-1 with TRBJ2-1, with 8 nucleotides matching TRBD2. The CDR3 contains 16 residues. After removal of 5 bases from V and 3 bases from J, the junction contained 9 bases not matched to a gene. CDR1 is MNHNS, CDR2 SASEGT, per germline. The CDR3 DNA reads TGTGCCAGCAGTCACCCAGCAGCGGGGGACTACAATGAGCAGTTCTTC. Its translation is CASSHPAAGDYNEQFF.

The rearrangement links TRBV5-1 to TRBJ2-2; weak D call: TRBD2 (6 bases). Trimming shortened V by 0 bases and J by 4 bases, and 10 bases separated the two germline ends. The CDR3 has 15 amino acids. Looked up from germline, CDR1 is SGHRS and CDR2 is YFSETQ. In nucleotides, the CDR3 is TGCGCCAGCAGCTTGGTCGGGAGTGTCACCGGGGAGCTGTTTTTT. This codes for CASSLVGSVTGELFF.

About this clonotype: Compared with germline, one end of the junction differs, possibly owing to a read error. The gene calls are TRBV6-2 or TRBV6-3 and TRBJ1-2, with D possibly being TRBD1 (5 bases). CDR1 is MNHEY and CDR2 is SVGEGT in the germline V gene. This CDR3 spans 15 amino acids. The CDR3 bases are TGTGCCAGCAGCCACCAGGGTCCCACTAACTATGGATACACCTTC. Its protein product is CASSHQGPTNYGYTF.